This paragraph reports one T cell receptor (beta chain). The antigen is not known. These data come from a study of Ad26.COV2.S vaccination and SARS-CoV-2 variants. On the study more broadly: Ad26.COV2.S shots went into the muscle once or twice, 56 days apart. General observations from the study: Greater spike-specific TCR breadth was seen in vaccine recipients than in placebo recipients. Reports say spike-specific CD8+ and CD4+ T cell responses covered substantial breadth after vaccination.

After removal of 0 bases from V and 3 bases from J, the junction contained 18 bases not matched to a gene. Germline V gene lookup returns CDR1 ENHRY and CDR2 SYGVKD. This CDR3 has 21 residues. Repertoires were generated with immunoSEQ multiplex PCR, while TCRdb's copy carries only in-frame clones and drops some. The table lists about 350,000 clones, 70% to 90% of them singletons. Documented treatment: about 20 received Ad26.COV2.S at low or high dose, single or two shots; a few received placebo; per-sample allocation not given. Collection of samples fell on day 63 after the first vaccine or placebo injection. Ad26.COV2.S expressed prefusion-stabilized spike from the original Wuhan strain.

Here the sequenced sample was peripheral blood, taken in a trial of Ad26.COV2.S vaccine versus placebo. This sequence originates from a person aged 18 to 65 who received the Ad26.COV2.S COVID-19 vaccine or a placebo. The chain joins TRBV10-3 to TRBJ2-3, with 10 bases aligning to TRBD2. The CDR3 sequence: CAISESNTGSGGAWRTDTQYF. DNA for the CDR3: TGTGCCATCAGTGAGTCGAACACGGGCAGCGGGGGGGCCTGGAGGACAGATACGCAGTATTTT.